This T cell receptor (beta chain) is from a study of T-cell reconstitution after alpha-beta-depleted transplantation in children. The CDR3 sequence is 14 residues long. Germline V lookup: CDR1 LGHDT, CDR2 YNNKEL (reference sequence). The V and J ends lost 7 bases and 6 bases respectively, with 19 bases between them. In its sample, this clonotype was seen a few times. Preparation of the TCRbeta library involved a method that used unique molecular identifiers. TCRdb independently ran MiXCR on the PCR reads; one entry per CDR3 protein. The data show 70,000 to 95,000 distinct CDR3 sequences, 12% seen once.

Sample: PBMCs from the stem cell graft donor, taken from the stem cell graft. The chain couples TRBV3-1 to TRBJ2-7, with a weak D call TRBD2 (5 bases). The clonotype originates from a human donor who donated a stem cell graft to a child with inherited bone marrow failure. Here the CDR3 reads CASTRSGASGEQYF. The DNA for the CDR3 is TGTGCCAGCACCCGAAGCGGAGCATCAGGCGAGCAGTACTTC.